This T cell receptor beta chain stems from a study of cytomegalovirus exposure and HLA in healthy donors (dated by TCRdb to about 2017). As for the study more broadly: An earlier analysis of roughly 570 of the donors reported about 260 Gb of sequence data and some 110 million unique TCR beta sequences obtained from about 179 million T cells. An early release that covered fewer than 750 HLA-typed donors contained approximately 290 gigabases of sequencing data and approximately 85 million unique TCR sequences. The genetic ancestry cluster associated with self-reported Caucasian donors included about 81% of the 398 genotyped donors. The study aimed to test whether cataloging public T cell receptors could reveal signatures of past pathogen exposure. The study profiled the T cell repertoires of hundreds of subjects by immunosequencing and related them to cytomegalovirus serostatus. A separate validation cohort of more than 100 different subjects was used in addition to the roughly 670-subject first cohort. The study combined high-throughput TCR immunosequencing, statistical association of individual TCRs with disease status, and machine learning to predict cytomegalovirus infection status. In a later analysis, previously published TCR beta repertoires from roughly 710 donors were re-analyzed and high-resolution HLA genotyping was added so that TCR occurrence patterns could be studied. The later analysis used no new phenotypic data to find candidate immune exposures, relying instead on TCR beta sequences and their occurrence across donors. An earlier analysis of more than 450 of the donors used high-throughput TCR beta sequencing to judge whether each TCR beta V gene segment behaved as functional or pseudogenic. Donor age, sex, ethnicity and CMV serostatus were collected together with the repertoire data. A later genetic analysis took genome-wide SNP genotypes for about 55% of the roughly 670 donors and used that subset as a discovery cohort. Every repertoire in the discovery cohort had been generated on one and the same sequencing platform. Both class I and class II loci were covered by HLA typing, at four-digit resolution. The number of typed donors differed by locus: roughly 620-640 for A, B, C, DRB1 and DQB1; approximately 540 for DQA1; 600 to 610 for DPA1; and roughly 450 for DPB1. A handful of DR-DQ haplotypes were handled as single units for association and clustering because linkage in the cohort was strong. Among roughly 400 genotyped donors of the cohort, an average of around 220,000 unique TCR beta nucleotide sequences was sequenced per donor, of which about 19% were non-productive. What the work shows at the level of the full study, not this receptor alone: Correlated functional status among segregating V segments might be attributable to linkage disequilibrium, but an unknown experimental factor could not be ruled out. In the study, 150 to 200 TCR beta chains were listed as associated with cytomegalovirus. In this cohort, only TCR beta chains were sequenced, and detectable features were limited by the absence of alpha or paired-chain data. Compared with equally common non-associated chains, HLA-associated TCR beta chains in a later analysis were more clonally expanded and had lower generation probabilities. The earlier analysis of some 540 of the donors excluded over 15 rarely observed V segments, including chromosome 9 orphons, because counts were too low. Assigning TCR associations to individual alleles was difficult when HLA alleles, especially DR and DQ, strongly co-occurred. A further reported finding was that TCR beta sequences accurately predicted the HLA-A and HLA-B alleles for most subjects in the first cohort. The sequencing pipeline was judged likely to have produced a cluster of highly shared sequence variants as a technical artifact. Sequencing depth was assumed to be roughly uniform across donors in the presence/absence analyses, though that assumption may not hold. Across donors, most TCR sequences were observed very rarely, whereas some public TCRs were present in many individuals. A few of the identified cytomegalovirus-associated TCR beta chains were confirmed in vitro to be specific for cytomegalovirus antigens. An association between a missense DCLRE1C variant and V-gene and J-gene trimming of TCR beta chains was found in a later genetic analysis and replicated in an independent cohort. In both the original and validation cohorts, the classifier was reported to diagnose cytomegalovirus status with high specificity and sensitivity. The authors suggested that the approach could potentially be extended to other disease states and immunological phenotypes. Some IMGT-functional V segments, including TRBV6-2 and TRBV6-3, could not be told apart with the 87-base-pair reads, so those segments were excluded. CMV serostatus was the only immune exposure information available for the cohort. Because HLA typing was missing for some donors at each locus, association tests included only the typed subset. A later analysis reported that several top co-occurrence clusters appeared linked to parvovirus B19, influenza, CMV and Epstein-Barr virus. In a later analysis, TCR association rates were found to vary across HLA loci, with the most associated TCRs seen for DRB1 alleles and the fewest for HLA-C alleles. In a later genetic analysis, fewer N-insertions in productive TCRs were reported among donors in an Asian-associated ancestry cluster than the roughly 700-donor mean. In an earlier analysis of more than 450 of the donors, most TCR beta V segments were observed in productive rearrangements about 87% or about 30% of the time, broadly matching IMGT annotations. Specific HLA alleles were associated with 15,000 to 20,000 TCR beta sequences at a false discovery rate of 0.05 in a later analysis. In a later analysis, most CMV-associated TCR beta chains were found to appear HLA-restricted, with HLA associations seemingly driven largely by CMV exposure.

This clone was picked up a small number of times. The antigen it recognizes is unknown. No much larger clonotype is one base removed from it; base qualities were not supplied. The library was obtained by the immunoSEQ multiplex PCR assay. For the multiplex PCR, a mixture combining 60 forward primers for TCR Vbeta segments and 13 reverse primers for TCR Jbeta segments was used. The CDR3 region of rearranged TCR beta genes was amplified from genomic DNA with a multiplex PCR assay. On the Illumina HiSeq System, the amplified TCR beta libraries were sequenced as 87-base-pair reads. As for the original processing: Across the 500 to 750 repertoires, a later analysis counted 75 million to 90 million unique TCR beta chains, around 11 million of which were shared by at least two donors. Raw reads were error-corrected and collapsed into unique sequences by a nearest-neighbor algorithm in which closely related sequences were merged to remove PCR and sequencing errors. V, D and J gene segments were assigned by aligning CDR3 sequences to IMGT reference sequences. Each retained sequence needed at least a six-nucleotide match to both a V gene segment and a J gene segment. Rearrangements were called productive when the CDR3 lacked stop codons and stayed in frame with V and J; all others were non-productive. Following IMGT convention, CDR3 was defined as the stretch from the second conserved V-encoded cysteine to the conserved J-encoded phenylalanine. In an earlier analysis of more than 550 of the donors, sequences lacking an unambiguous match to a single V gene segment were excluded. An earlier analysis of under 750 of the donors called V segments functional above 56.7% productive rearrangements and segregating when the between-donor standard deviation exceeded 5%. A statistical classification framework was developed to diagnose cytomegalovirus status using the catalog of TCR beta chain sequences. A later analysis assigned V and J genes by comparing TCR nucleotide sequences with IMGT/GENE-DB human TR gene sequences. A later analysis assigned CDR3 sequences and most-parsimonious VDJ recombination scenarios with the TCRdist pipeline. In a later analysis, each TCR beta chain was defined by its CDR3 amino acid sequence together with its V-gene family, and reads without a unique V-gene family were excluded. To address suspected cross-contamination and a sequencing artifact, a later analysis removed 550 to 750 highly shared, low-generation-probability nucleotide sequences. For each public chain, a later analysis derived a clonal expansion index from normalized ranks of inferred template counts within each repertoire. In a later analysis, generation probabilities were computed using a VDJ recombination model fitted to out-of-frame rearrangements, and the results were checked against IGoR. A later analysis scored TCR-TCR, TCR-HLA and TCR-CMV co-occurrence with hypergeometric tests, applying a repertoire-size bias correction to TCR pairs. False discovery rates were estimated in a later analysis by permuting HLA or CMV assignments 20 times. In a later analysis, co-occurring TCRs were grouped with DBSCAN, and TCRdist sequence similarity was added when clustering was performed within HLA-allele-positive subsets. Co-occurrence clustering excluded repertoires with fewer than 30,000 or more than 120,000 public chains, plus five with anomalous nucleotide sharing. The table was pulled from immuneACCESS by TCRdb, which kept in-frame rearrangements only. Such tables lose some clones; where checked, under half of the loss comes from unresolved V genes, and the rest has no known cause. V and J calls and clone size are as listed in that table; D and trimming were resolved from the DNA. This sample comprises under 150,000 clones, approximately 60% of them detected only once. The ten top clones hold around 2.5% of the sample.

In total, 600 or so healthy bone marrow donors made up the cohort. All cohort members were sampled while nominally healthy, although unrecorded immune exposures were likely present. The donor tested CMV seronegative and was one of the 352 seronegative cohort members. Each donor provided a peripheral blood sample, and peripheral blood mononuclear cells were used for TCR beta sequencing. The Qiagen DNeasy Blood Extraction Kit was used to extract genomic DNA from the blood cell samples. Its CDR3 holds 13 amino acids, cysteine through phenylalanine. The DNA shown is the 39-base CDR3, in frame from base 1. The germline V gene sets CDR1 to SGHAT and CDR2 to FQNNGV. Unmatched junction bases come to 5, with V trimmed by 8 bases and J by 7 bases.

Material: PBMCs. The rearranged segments are TRBV11-2 and TRBJ1-6, and 7 bases in between align with TRBD1. The TCR comes from a woman between 40 and 55 years old in good health and CMV-seronegative. The CDR3 reads CASEDRKNSPLHF. The base sequence is TGTGCCAGCGAGGACAGGAAGAATTCACCCCTCCACTTT.